A selection of T cell receptor beta chains follows, all from one sample in a study of T cells in Graves' hyperthyroidism and ophthalmopathy. MiXCR, run by TCRdb on the multiplex PCR reads, gives a single entry per CDR3 protein. The sample yields approximately 430,000 distinct CDR3 sequences, around 14% seen once. The sample taken for sequencing was blood. The source is a woman under 30 with Graves' hyperthyroidism. Each CDR3 is given with its conserved first and last residue. D genes are given only for firm matches. Clone sizes are given selectively: once, few, many, or a class where the clone is expanded.

>many|TRBJ1-1|.|TRBV5-1
TGCGCCAGCAGCCCCACCCCCGGAGGAAGCACTGAAGCTTTCTTT
CASSPTPGGSTEAFF
>many|TRBJ2-3|.|TRBV5-5
TGTGCCAGCAGCTTTATCGCCGGGGTCACAGATACGCAGTATTTT
CASSFIAGVTDTQYF
>.|TRBJ2-3|.|TRBV24-1
TGTGCCACCGCAACAGAGGGTCCAGATACGCAGTATTTT
CATATEGPDTQYF
>few|TRBJ2-1|TRBD2|TRBV12-5
TGTGCTAGTGGTTTGGTAACTAGCGGAACTTCCTACAATGAGCAGTTCTTC
CASGLVTSGTSYNEQFF
>.|TRBJ2-5|.|TRBV4-1
TGCGCCAGCAGCCATGGAAGGAATTCAGAACAAGAGACCCAGTACTTC
CASSHGRNSEQETQYF
>many|TRBJ2-1|.|TRBV29-1
TGCAGCGTCCTGGGGGGATTTACCTACAATGAGCAGTTCTTC
CSVLGGFTYNEQFF
>many|TRBJ2-7|.|TRBV2
TGTGCCAGCACCCTCCGAAGGGCCGCCGGCGAGCAGTACTTC
CASTLRRAAGEQYF
>many|TRBJ2-3|.|TRBV20-1
TGCAGTGCTAGAAGTGGTAGGCGCACAGATACGCAGTATTTT
CSARSGRRTDTQYF
>.|TRBJ1-1|TRBD1|TRBV6-2/TRBV6-3
TGTGCCAGCAGTCCCGGGACAGGGGGCTTGACTGAAGCTTTCTTT
CASSPGTGGLTEAFF
>many|TRBJ2-1|TRBD1|TRBV12-5
TGTGCTAGTGAAATACAGGGGGCGAATGAGCAGTTCTTC
CASEIQGANEQFF
>few|TRBJ2-2|.|TRBV10-3
TGTGCCATCAGTGAGGGGTCAGGGTTCGGCACCGGGGAGCTGTTTTTT
CAISEGSGFGTGELFF
>few|TRBJ1-1|.|TRBV5-1
TGCGCCAGCAGCTTGGTTGGGTTTTCTGAAGCTTTCTTT
CASSLVGFSEAFF
>.|TRBJ1-2|TRBD1|TRBV12-3/TRBV12-4
TGTGCCAGCCACGACAGGGGGAATAACTATGGCTACACCTTC
CASHDRGNNYGYTF
>few|TRBJ2-7|.|TRBV14
TGTGCCAGCAGCCGAAAATGGGGTTCTGGGACGGCGCACGAGCAGTACTTC
CASSRKWGSGTAHEQYF
>few|TRBJ2-1|TRBD2|TRBV19
TGTGCCAGTAGTATTTTCCTTAGCGGGAGCTTTTACAATGAGCAGTTCTTC
CASSIFLSGSFYNEQFF
>many|TRBJ2-7|TRBD1|TRBV7-2
TGTGCCAGCAGCCTGTCCCCGGGACAGACCTACGAGCAGTACTTC
CASSLSPGQTYEQYF
>.|TRBJ2-2|.|TRBV14
TGTGCCAGTGCCCGGCGGGACCGTAAGACCGGGGAGCTGTTTTTT
CASARRDRKTGELFF
>.|TRBJ2-1|.|TRBV27
TGTGCCAGCAGTTTTACGCCTCAGTATGAGCAGTTCTTC
CASSFTPQYEQFF
>.|TRBJ1-6|.|TRBV28
TGTGCCAGCAGTTTACCGACAGTAGATAATTCACCCCTCCACTTT
CASSLPTVDNSPLHF
>few|TRBJ2-4|.|TRBV7-2
TGTGCCAGCAGCCTCCGTGGACTAGCCAAAAACATTCAGTACTTC
CASSLRGLAKNIQYF